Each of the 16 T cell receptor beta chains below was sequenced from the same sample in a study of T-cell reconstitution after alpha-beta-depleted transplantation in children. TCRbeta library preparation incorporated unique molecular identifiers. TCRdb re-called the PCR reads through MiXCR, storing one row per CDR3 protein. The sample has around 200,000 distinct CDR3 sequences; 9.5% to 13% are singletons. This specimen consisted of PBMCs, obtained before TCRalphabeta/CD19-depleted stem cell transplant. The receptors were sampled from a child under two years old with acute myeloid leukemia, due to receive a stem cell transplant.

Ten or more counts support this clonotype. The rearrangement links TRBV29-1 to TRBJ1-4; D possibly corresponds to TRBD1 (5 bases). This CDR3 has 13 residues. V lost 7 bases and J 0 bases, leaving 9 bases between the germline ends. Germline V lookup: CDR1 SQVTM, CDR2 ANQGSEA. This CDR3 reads CSAGGSTNEKLFF. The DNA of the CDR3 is TGCAGCGCGGGGGGTTCAACTAATGAAAAACTGTTTTTT.

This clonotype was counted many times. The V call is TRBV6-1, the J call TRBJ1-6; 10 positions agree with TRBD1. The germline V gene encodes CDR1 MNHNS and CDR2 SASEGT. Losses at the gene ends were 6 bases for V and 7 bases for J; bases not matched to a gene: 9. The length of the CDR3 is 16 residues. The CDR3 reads CASRRSTGGLNSPLHF. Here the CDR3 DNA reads TGTGCCAGCAGGAGATCGACAGGGGGCTTGAATTCACCCCTCCACTTT.

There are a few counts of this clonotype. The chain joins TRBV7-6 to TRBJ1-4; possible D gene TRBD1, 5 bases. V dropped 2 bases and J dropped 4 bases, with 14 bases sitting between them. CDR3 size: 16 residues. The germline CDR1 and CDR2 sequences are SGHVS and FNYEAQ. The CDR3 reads CASSLTGVGLNEKLFF. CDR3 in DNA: TGTGCCAGCAGCTTAACTGGTGTGGGACTTAATGAAAAACTGTTTTTT.

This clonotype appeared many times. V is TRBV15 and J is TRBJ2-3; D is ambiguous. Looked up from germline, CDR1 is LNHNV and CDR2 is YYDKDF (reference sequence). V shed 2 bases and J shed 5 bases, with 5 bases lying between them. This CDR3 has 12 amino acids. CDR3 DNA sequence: TGTGCCACCAGCAGACAAGTAGATACGCAGTATTTT. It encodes CATSRQVDTQYF. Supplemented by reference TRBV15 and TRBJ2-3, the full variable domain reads DAMVIQNPRYQVTQFGKPVTLSCSQTLNHNVMYWYQQKSSQAPKLLFHYYDKDFNNEADTPDNFQSRRPNTSFCFLDIRSPGLGDTAMYLCATSRQVDTQYFGPGTRLTVL.

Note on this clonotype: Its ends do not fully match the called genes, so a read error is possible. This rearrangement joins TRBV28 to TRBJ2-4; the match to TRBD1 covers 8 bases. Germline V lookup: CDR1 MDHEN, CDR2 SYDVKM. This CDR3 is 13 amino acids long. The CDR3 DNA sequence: TGTGCCAGCAGTTTATCAGGGGGCCGACCCCCGTCTTTC. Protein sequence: CASSLSGGRPPSF.

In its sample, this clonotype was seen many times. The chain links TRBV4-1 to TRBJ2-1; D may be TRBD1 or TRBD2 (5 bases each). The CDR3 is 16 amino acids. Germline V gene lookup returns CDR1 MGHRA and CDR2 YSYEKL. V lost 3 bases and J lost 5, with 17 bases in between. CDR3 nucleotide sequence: TGCGCCAGCAGCCATGGTCTTATCCGGGACCACAATGAGCAGTTCTTC. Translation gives CASSHGLIRDHNEQFF.

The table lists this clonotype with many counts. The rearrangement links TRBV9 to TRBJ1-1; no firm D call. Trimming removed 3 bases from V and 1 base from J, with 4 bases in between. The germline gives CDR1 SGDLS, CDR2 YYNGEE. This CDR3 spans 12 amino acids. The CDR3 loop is CASSATNTEAFF. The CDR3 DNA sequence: TGTGCCAGCAGCGCGACGAACACTGAAGCTTTCTTT.

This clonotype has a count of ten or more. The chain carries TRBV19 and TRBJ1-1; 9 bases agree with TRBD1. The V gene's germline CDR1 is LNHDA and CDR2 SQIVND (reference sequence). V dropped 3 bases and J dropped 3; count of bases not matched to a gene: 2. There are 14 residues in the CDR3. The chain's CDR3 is CASSMRTGDTEAFF. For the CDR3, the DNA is TGTGCCAGTAGTATGCGGACAGGGGACACTGAAGCTTTCTTT.

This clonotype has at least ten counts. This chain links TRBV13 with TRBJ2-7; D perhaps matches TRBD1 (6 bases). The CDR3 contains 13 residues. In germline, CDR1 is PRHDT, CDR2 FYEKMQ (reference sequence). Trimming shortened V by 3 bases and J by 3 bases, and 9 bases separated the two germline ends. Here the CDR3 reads CASSLGRGYEQYF. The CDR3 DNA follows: TGTGCCAGCAGCTTGGGCAGGGGCTACGAGCAGTACTTC.

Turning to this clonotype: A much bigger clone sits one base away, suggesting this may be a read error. The CDR3 protein is CASSLQGSHRPQHF. CDR3 sequence (DNA): TGTGCCAGCAGCTTACAGGGGTCCCATCGGCCCCAGCATTTT. This chain uses TRBV5-4 with TRBJ1-5; TRBD1 aligns across 7 bases. After removal of 2 bases from V and 9 bases from J, the junction contained 8 bases not matched to a gene. Per the germline V gene, CDR1 is SGHNT and CDR2 is YYREEE (reference sequence). This CDR3 is 14 amino acids long.

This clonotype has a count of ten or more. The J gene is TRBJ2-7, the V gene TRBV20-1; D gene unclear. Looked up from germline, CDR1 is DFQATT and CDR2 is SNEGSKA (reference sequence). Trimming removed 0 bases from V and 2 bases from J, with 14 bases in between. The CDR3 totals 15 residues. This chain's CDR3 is CSARDSGSMTYEQYF. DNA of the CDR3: TGCAGTGCTAGAGATTCAGGCAGCATGACCTACGAGCAGTACTTC.

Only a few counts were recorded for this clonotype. CDR3 residues: CASSKLSGQISYNEQFF. DNA for the CDR3: TGCGCCAGCAGCAAACTCTCAGGACAAATCTCCTACAATGAGCAGTTCTTC. The chain carries TRBV5-1 and TRBJ2-1, with D tentatively TRBD1 (5 bases). With 4 bases removed from V and 0 bases from J, the gap between germline ends came to 17 bases. This CDR3 region has 17 residues. Germline V gene lookup returns CDR1 SGHRS and CDR2 YFSETQ.

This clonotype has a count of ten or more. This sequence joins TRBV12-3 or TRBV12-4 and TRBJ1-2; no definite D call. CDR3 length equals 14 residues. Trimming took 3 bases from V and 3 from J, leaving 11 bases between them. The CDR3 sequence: CASSFNVWDYGYTF. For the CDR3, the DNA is TGTGCCAGCAGTTTCAACGTGTGGGACTATGGCTACACCTTC.

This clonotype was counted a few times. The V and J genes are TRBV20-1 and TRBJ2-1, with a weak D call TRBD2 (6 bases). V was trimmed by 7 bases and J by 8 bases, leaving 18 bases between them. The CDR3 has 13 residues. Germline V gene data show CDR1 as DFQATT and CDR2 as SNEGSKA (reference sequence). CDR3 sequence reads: CSVPGLTGDEQFF. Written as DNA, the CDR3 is TGCAGTGTCCCGGGACTCACCGGAGATGAGCAGTTCTTC.

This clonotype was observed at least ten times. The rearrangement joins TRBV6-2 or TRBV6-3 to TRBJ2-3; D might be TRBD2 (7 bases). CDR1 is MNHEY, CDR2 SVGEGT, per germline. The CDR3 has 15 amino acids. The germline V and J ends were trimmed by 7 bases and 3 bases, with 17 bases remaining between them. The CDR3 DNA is TGTGCCAGCAACAGGGCGGGAGAGGGGACAGATACGCAGTATTTT. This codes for CASNRAGEGTDTQYF.

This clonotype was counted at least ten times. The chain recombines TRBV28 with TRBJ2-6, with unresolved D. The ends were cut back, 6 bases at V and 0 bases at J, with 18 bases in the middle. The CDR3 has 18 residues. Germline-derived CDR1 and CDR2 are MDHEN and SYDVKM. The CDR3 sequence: CASRRVGSPRSGANVLTF. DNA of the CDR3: TGTGCCAGCAGAAGGGTGGGGTCCCCGCGCTCTGGGGCCAACGTCCTGACTTTC.